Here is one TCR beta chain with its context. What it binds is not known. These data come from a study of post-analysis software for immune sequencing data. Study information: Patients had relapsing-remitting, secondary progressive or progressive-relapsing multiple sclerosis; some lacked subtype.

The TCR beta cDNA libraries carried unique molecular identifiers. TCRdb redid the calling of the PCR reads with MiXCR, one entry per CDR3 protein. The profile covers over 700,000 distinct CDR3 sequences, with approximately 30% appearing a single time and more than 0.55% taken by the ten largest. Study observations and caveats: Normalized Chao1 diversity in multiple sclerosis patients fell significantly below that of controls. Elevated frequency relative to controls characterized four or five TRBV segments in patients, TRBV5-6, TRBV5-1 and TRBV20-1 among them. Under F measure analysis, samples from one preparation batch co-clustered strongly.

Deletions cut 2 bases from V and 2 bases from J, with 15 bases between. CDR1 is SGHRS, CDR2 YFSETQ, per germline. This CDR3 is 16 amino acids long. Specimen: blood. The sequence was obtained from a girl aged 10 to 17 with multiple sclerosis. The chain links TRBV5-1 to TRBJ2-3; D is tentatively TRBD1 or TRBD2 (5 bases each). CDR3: CASSFWGIDVTDTQYF. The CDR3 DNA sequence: TGCGCCAGCAGCTTTTGGGGGATAGACGTCACAGATACGCAGTATTTT.